Shown below are 9 T cell receptor beta chains from a single sample sequenced in a study of control samples from healthy donors and cancer patients. Using immunoSEQ multiplex PCR, the repertoire was profiled, and TCRdb retains in-frame clones only, with some absent. The sample includes 95,000 to 150,000 clones, roughly 92% of them seen just once. The sequencing input was blood. These receptors all stem from a woman aged 18-29 years in good health.

This chain connects TRBV21-1 to TRBJ2-7; the table's D call, TRBD2, has no DNA check behind it. TRBV21-1 is classified as a pseudogene. This CDR3 is built from 14 residues. CDR3 in amino acids: CASSKVGSCYEQYF. The CDR3 region has the DNA TGTGCCAGCAGCAAGGTCGGGTCCTGCTACGAGCAGTACTTC.

The chain couples TRBV7-2 to TRBJ2-5; 9 bases are shared with TRBD1. Germline V CDR1 and CDR2: SGHTA, FQGNSA. The CDR3 extends over 15 amino acids. Trimming at V came to 4 bases and at J to 4 bases, leaving 7 bases not matched to a gene. The CDR3 coding sequence is TGTGCCAGCAGCTCCGGGACAGGGTTAAGAGAGACCCAGTACTTC. Residues: CASSSGTGLRETQYF.

V usage is TRBV7-9 and J usage is TRBJ1-1; D gene ambiguous. The CDR3 has 14 amino acids. Looked up from germline, CDR1 is SEHNR and CDR2 is FQNEAQ (reference sequence). The ends were cut back, 3 bases at V and 0 bases at J, with 8 bases in the middle. The CDR3 region has the DNA TGTGCCAGCAGCTTTGAAGGACTGAACACTGAAGCTTTCTTT. This codes for CASSFEGLNTEAFF.

The CDR3 reads CASSFKYHENVGANVLTF. The CDR3 bases are TGTGCCAGCAGTTTCAAGTACCATGAAAACGTCGGGGCCAACGTCCTGACTTTC. V gene TRBV27 combines with J gene TRBJ2-6; D remains unclear. This CDR3 is built from 18 residues. Germline CDR1 and CDR2: MNHEY and SMNVEV (reference sequence). The V and J ends lost 3 bases and 4 bases respectively, with 19 bases between them.

This clone was counted only a few times. Here the CDR3 DNA reads TGTGCCAGCAGCTTAGCTGGGGGGGTAAGCACTGAAGCTTTCTTT. Translating gives CASSLAGGVSTEAFF. The rearrangement links TRBV7-2 to TRBJ1-1, with D possibly matching TRBD1 (5 bases). Trimming left V 0 bases short and J 4 bases short, with 12 bases between. The CDR3 loop spans 15 amino acids. Germline V gene lookup returns CDR1 SGHTA and CDR2 FQGNSA. Full variable domain (remainder filled in from reference TRBV7-2 and TRBJ1-1): GAGVSQSPSNKVTEKGKDVELRCDPISGHTALYWYRQSLGQGLEFLIYFQGNSAPDKSGLPSDRFSAERTGGSVSTLTIQRTQQEDSAVYLCASSLAGGVSTEAFFGQGTRLTVV.

The V call is TRBV28, the J call TRBJ2-1, with 9 bases lining up with TRBD2. The CDR3 has 15 amino acids. Germline values: CDR1 MDHEN, CDR2 SYDVKM. V was pared by 5 bases and J by 4 bases, with 6 bases of the junction left unmatched. The CDR3 sequence: CASSNSGGAYNEQFF. The CDR3 DNA follows: TGTGCCAGCAGTAATAGCGGGGGAGCTTACAATGAGCAGTTCTTC.

The chain recombines TRBV28 with TRBJ2-2; TRBD2 might be the D (6 bases). Germline V gene sequence: CDR1 MDHEN, CDR2 SYDVKM. This CDR3 contains 14 residues. Deletions cut 6 bases from V and 4 bases from J, with 12 bases between. The CDR3, as DNA: TGTGCCAGCAGACCCGGACTAATCACCGGGGAGCTGTTTTTT. It is translated as CASRPGLITGELFF. The full variable domain, in which reference TRBV28 and TRBJ2-2 provide the parts outside the CDR3, is DVKVTQSSRYLVKRTGEKVFLECVQDMDHENMFWYRQDPGLGLRLIYFSYDVKMKEKGDIPEGYSVSREKKERFSLILESASTNQTSMYLCASRPGLITGELFFGEGSRLTVL.

This clone was seen just once. This chain uses TRBV25-1 with TRBJ1-1; weak D call: TRBD1 (6 bases). V was clipped by 3 bases and J by 5 bases, with 16 bases between them. CDR1 is MGHDK, CDR2 SYGVNS, per germline. CDR3 size: 15 residues. The CDR3 DNA is TGTGCCAGCAGTGAGCACAGGGAGGTCGGGACTGAAGCTTTCTTT. Translated: CASSEHREVGTEAFF.

This clone is a singleton in its sample. The chain combines TRBV21-1 with TRBJ2-5; the table's D call TRBD1 went unverified against the DNA. TRBV21-1 is assigned pseudogene status. This CDR3 spans 15 amino acids. The CDR3 loop is CASSKTRQTEETQYF. Here the CDR3 DNA reads TGTGCCAGCAGCAAAACCCGACAGACCGAAGAGACCCAGTACTTC.